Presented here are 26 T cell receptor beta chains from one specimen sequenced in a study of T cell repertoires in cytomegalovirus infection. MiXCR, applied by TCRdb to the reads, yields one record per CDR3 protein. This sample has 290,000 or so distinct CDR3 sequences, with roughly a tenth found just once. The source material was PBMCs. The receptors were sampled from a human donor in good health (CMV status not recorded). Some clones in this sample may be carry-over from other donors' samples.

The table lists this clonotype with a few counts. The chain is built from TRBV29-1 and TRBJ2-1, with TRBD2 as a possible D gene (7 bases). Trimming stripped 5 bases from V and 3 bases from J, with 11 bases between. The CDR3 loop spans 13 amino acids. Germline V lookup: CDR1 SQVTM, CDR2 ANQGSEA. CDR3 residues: CSVRGGYYNEQFF. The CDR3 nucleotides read TGCAGCGTTCGCGGGGGCTACTACAATGAGCAGTTCTTC.

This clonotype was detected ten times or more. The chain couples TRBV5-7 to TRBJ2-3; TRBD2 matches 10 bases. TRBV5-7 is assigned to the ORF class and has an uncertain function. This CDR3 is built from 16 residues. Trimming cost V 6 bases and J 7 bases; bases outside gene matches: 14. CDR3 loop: CASNFSSGGSRNTQYF. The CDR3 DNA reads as TGTGCCAGCAACTTCTCTAGCGGGGGCTCCAGGAATACGCAGTATTTT.

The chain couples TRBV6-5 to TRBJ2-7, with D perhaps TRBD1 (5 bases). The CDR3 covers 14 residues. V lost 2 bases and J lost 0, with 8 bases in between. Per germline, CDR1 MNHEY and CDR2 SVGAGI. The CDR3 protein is CASSYEDNSYEQYV. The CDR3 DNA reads TGTGCCAGCAGTTACGAGGACAACTCCTACGAGCAGTACGTC.

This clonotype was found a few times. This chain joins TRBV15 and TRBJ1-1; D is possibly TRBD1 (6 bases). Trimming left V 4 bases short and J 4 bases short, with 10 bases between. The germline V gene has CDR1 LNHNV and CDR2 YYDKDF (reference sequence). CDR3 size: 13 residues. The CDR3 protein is CATSKQGLTEAFF. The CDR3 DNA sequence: TGTGCCACCAGCAAACAGGGCCTCACTGAAGCTTTCTTT.

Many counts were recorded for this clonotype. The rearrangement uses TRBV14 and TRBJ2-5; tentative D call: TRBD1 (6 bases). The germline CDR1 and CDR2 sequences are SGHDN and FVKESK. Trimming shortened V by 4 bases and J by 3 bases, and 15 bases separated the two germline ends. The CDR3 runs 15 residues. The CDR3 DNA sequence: TGTGCCAGCAGCCTCGGGACATTAAAGAAAGAGACCCAGTACTTC. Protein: CASSLGTLKKETQYF.

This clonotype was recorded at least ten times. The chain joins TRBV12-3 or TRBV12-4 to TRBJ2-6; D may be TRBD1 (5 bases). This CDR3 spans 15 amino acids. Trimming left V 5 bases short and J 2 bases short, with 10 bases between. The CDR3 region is CASSHRQPGANVLTF. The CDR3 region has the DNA TGTGCCAGCAGTCACCGACAGCCTGGGGCCAACGTCCTGACTTTC.

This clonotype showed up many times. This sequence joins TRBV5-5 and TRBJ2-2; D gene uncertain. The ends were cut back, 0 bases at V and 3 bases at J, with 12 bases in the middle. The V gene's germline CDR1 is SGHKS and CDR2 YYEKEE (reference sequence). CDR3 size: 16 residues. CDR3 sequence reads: CASSLGWQWYTGELFF. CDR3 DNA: TGTGCCAGCAGCTTGGGTTGGCAGTGGTACACCGGGGAGCTGTTTTTT.

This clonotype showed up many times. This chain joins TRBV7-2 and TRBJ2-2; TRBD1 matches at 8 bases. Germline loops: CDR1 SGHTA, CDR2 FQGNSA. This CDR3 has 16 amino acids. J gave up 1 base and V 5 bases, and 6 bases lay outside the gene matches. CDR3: CASSLSGTGNTGELFF. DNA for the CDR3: TGTGCCAGCAGCCTTTCCGGGACAGGGAACACCGGGGAGCTGTTTTTT.

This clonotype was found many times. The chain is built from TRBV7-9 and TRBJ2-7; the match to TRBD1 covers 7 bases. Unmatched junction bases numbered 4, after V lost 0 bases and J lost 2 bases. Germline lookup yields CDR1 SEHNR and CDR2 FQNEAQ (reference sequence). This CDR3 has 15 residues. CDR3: CASSLAGTAAYEQYF. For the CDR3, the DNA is TGTGCCAGCAGCTTAGCGGGGACAGCCGCCTACGAGCAGTACTTC.

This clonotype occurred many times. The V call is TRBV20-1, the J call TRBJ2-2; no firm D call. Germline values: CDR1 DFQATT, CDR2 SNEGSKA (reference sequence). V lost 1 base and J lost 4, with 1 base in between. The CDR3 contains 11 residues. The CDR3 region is CSARVTGELFF. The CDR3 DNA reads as TGCAGTGCTAGAGTCACCGGGGAGCTGTTTTTT.

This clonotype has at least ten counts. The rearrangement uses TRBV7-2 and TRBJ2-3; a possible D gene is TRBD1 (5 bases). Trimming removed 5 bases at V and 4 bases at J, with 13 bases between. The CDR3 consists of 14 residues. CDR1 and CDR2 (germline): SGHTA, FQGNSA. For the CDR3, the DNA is TGTGCCAGCAGCCTTAGGCGCAGGGCAGATACGCAGTATTTT. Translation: CASSLRRRADTQYF.

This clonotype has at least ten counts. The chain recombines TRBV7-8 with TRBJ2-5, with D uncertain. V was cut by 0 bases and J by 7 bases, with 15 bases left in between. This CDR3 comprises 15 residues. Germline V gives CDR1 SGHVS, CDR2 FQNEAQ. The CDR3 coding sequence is TGTGCCAGCAGCTTAGCCCAGGAAGGGCTAGGGACCCAGTACTTC. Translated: CASSLAQEGLGTQYF.

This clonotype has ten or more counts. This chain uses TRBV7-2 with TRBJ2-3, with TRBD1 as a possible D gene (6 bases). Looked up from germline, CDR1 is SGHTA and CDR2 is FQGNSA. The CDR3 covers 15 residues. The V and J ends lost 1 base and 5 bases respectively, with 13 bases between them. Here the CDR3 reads CASSLGGQNGDTQYF. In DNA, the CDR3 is TGTGCCAGCAGCTTAGGAGGACAGAATGGAGATACGCAGTATTTT.

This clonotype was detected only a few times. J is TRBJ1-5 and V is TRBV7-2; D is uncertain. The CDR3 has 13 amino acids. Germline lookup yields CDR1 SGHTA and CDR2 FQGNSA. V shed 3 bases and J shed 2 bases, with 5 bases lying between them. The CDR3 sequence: CASSFYGNQPQHF. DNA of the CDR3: TGTGCCAGCAGCTTTTACGGCAATCAGCCCCAGCATTTT.

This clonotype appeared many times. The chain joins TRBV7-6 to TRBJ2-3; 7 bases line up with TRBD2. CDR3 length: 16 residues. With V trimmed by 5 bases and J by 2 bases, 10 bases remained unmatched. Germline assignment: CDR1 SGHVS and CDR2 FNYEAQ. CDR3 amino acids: CASSPRASGSTDTQYF. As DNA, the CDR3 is TGTGCCAGCAGCCCCCGGGCTAGCGGTTCCACAGATACGCAGTATTTT.

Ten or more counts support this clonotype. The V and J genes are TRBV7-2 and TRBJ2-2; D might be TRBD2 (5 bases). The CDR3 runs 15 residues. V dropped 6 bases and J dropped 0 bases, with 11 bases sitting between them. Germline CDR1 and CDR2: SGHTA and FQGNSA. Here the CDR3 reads CASRPGSANTGELFF. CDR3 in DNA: TGTGCCAGCAGACCGGGGAGCGCGAACACCGGGGAGCTGTTTTTT.

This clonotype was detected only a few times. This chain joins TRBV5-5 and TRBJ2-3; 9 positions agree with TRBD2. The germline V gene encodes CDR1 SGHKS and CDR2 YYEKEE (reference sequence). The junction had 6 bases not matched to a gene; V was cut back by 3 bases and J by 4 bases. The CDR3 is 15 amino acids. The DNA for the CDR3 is TGTGCCAGCAGCTCCTCTCGCGGGGGGGCAGATACGCAGTATTTT. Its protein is CASSSSRGGADTQYF.

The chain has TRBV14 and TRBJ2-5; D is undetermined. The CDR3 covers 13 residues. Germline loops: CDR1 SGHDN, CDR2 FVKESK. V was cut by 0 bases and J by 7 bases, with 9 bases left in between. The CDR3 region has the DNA TGTGCCAGCAGCCAAGATCTGGCGGCGACCCAGTACTTC. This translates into CASSQDLAATQYF.

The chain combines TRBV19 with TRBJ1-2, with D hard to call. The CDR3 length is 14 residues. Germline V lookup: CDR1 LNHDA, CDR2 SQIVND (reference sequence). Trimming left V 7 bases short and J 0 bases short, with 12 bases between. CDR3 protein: CASTANQANYGYTF. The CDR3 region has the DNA TGTGCCAGTACCGCGAACCAAGCTAACTATGGCTACACCTTC.

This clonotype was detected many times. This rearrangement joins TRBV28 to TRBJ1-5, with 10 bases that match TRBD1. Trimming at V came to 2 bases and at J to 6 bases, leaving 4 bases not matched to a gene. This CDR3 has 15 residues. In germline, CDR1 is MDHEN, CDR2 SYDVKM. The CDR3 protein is CASSLRQGAVQPQHF. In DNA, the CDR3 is TGTGCCAGCAGTTTACGACAGGGGGCTGTTCAGCCCCAGCATTTT.

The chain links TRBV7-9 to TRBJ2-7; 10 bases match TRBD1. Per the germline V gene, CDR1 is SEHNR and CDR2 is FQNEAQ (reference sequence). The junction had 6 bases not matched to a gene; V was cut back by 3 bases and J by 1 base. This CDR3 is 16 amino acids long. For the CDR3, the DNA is TGTGCCAGCAGCTTTTCCTCGGGACAGGGGTCCTACGAGCAGTACGTC. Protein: CASSFSSGQGSYEQYV.

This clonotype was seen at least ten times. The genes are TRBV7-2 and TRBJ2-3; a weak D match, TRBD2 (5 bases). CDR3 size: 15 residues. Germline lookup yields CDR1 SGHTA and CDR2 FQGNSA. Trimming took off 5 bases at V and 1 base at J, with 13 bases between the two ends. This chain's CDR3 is CASSLQFSGTDTQYF. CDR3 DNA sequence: TGTGCCAGCAGCCTCCAGTTTAGCGGCACAGATACGCAGTATTTT.

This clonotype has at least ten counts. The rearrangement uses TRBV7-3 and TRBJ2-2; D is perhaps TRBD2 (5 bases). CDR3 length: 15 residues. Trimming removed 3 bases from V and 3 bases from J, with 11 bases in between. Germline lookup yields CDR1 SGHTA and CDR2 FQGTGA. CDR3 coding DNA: TGTGCCAGCAGCTTGGGAACGGGATACACCGGGGAGCTGTTTTTT. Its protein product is CASSLGTGYTGELFF.

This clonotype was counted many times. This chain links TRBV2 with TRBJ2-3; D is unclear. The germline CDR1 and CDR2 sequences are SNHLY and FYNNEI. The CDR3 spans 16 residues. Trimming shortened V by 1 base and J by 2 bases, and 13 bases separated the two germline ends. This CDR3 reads CASSEGTADYTDTQYF. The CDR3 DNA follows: TGTGCCAGCAGTGAAGGGACCGCGGATTACACAGATACGCAGTATTTT.

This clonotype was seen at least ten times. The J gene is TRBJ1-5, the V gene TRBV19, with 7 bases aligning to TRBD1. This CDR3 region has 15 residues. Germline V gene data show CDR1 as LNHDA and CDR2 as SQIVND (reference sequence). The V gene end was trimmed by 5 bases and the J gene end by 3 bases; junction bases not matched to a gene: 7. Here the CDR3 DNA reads TGTGCCAGTAGTCCTTCCGACAGGGTCAATCAGCCCCAGCATTTT. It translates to CASSPSDRVNQPQHF.

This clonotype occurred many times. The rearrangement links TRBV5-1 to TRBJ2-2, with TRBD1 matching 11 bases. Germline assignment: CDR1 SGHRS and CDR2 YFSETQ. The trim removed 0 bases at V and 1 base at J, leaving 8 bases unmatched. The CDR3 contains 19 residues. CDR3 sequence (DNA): TGCGCCAGCAGCTTGGGTCGGACAGGGGGCTCCATGAACACCGGGGAGCTGTTTTTT. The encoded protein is CASSLGRTGGSMNTGELFF. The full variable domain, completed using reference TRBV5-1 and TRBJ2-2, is KAGVTQTPRYLIKTRGQQVTLSCSPISGHRSVSWYQQTPGQGLQFLFEYFSETQRNKGNFPGRFSGRQFSNSRSEMNVSTLELGDSALYLCASSLGRTGGSMNTGELFFGEGSRLTVL.